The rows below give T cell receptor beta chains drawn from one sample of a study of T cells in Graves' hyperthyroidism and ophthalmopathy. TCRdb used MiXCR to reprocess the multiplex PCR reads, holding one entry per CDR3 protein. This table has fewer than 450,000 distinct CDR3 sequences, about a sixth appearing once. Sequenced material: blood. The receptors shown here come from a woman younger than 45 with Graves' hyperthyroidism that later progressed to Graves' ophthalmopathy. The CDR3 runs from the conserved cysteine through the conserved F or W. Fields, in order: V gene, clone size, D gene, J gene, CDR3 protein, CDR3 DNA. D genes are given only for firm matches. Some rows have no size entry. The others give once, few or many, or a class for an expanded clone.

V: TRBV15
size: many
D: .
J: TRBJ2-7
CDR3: CATSRDRWPPEQYF
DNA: TGTGCCACCAGCAGAGATAGATGGCCTCCCGAGCAGTACTTC

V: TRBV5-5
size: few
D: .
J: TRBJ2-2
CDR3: CASDDLGHPTGELFF
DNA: TGTGCCAGCGATGACTTAGGACATCCGACCGGGGAGCTGTTTTTT

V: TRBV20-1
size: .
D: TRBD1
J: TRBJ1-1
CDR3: CSARGQGTTEAFF
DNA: TGCAGTGCACGTGGACAGGGCACCACTGAAGCTTTCTTT

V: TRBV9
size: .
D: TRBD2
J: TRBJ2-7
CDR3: CASSPEGSGSLPGEQYF
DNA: TGTGCCAGCAGCCCAGAGGGTAGCGGGAGTCTGCCGGGCGAGCAGTACTTC

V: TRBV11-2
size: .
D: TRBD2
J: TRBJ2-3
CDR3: CASSPGLTSGSTDTQYF
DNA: TGTGCCAGCAGCCCTGGACTGACTAGCGGGAGCACAGATACGCAGTATTTT

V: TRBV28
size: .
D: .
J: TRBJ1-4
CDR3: CASSLLGTSATNEKLFF
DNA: TGTGCCAGCAGTTTATTGGGGACGAGCGCAACTAATGAAAAACTGTTTTTT

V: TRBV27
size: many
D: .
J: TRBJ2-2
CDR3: CASSLRRGGELFF
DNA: TGTGCCAGCAGTTTAAGAAGAGGCGGGGAGCTGTTTTTT

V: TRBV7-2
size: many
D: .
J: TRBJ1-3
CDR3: CASSSRYGAGNTIYF
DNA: TGTGCCAGCAGCTCGCGATATGGAGCTGGAAACACCATATATTTT

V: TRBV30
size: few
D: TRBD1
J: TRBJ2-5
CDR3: CAWARNRGTETQYF
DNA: TGTGCCTGGGCAAGAAACAGGGGGACGGAGACCCAGTACTTC

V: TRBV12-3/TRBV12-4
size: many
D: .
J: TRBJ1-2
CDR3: CASSPTGRTHYNYGYTF
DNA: TGTGCCAGCAGTCCGACGGGCCGCACGCACTATAACTATGGCTACACCTTC

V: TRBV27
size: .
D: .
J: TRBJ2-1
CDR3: CASRNEVKDDEQFF
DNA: TGTGCCAGCAGGAACGAAGTGAAAGACGACGAGCAGTTCTTC

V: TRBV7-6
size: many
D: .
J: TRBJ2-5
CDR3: CASSSEETQYF
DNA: TGTGCCAGCAGCTCGGAAGAGACCCAGTACTTC

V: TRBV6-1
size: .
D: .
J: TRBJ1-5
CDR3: CASESGESNQPQHF
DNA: TGTGCCAGCGAGTCGGGGGAGAGCAATCAGCCCCAGCATTTT

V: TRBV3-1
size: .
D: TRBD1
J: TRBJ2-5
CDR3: CASSQETGGGETQYF
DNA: TGTGCCAGCAGCCAAGAGACAGGGGGGGGAGAGACCCAGTACTTC

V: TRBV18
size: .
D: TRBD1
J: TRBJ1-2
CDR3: CASSLSRDSNYGYTF
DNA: TGTGCCAGCTCACTCTCCCGGGACAGTAACTATGGCTACACCTTC

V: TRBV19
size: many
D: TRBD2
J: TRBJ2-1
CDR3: CASSIERASGYNEQFF
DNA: TGTGCCAGTAGTATAGAAAGGGCTAGCGGCTACAATGAGCAGTTCTTC

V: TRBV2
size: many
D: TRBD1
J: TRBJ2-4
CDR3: CASGGDPGQGARNIQYF
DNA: TGTGCCAGCGGGGGAGATCCGGGACAGGGGGCGCGTAACATTCAGTACTTC

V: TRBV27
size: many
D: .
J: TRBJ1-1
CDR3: CASSLSMRAFKPHTEAFF
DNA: TGTGCCAGCAGTTTATCTATGAGAGCCTTCAAACCCCACACTGAAGCTTTCTTT

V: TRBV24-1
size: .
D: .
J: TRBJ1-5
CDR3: CATSDSRQAPSNQPQHF
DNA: TGTGCCACCAGTGATTCCCGACAGGCCCCTAGCAATCAGCCCCAGCATTTT

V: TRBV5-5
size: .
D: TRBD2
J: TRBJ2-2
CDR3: CASSPRGAGELFF
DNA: TGTGCCAGCAGCCCTCGGGGGGCCGGGGAGCTGTTTTTT

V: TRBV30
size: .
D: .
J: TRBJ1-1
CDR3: CASPGVGNTEAFF
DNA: TGTGCCTCCCCCGGGGTGGGGAACACTGAAGCTTTCTTT

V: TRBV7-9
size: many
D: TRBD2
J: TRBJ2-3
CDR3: CASSDLAGDGTDTQYF
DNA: TGTGCCAGCAGCGATCTAGCGGGAGACGGCACAGATACGCAGTATTTT

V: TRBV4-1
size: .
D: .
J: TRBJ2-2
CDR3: CASSQEGIGGELFF
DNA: TGCGCCAGCAGCCAGGAGGGGATCGGCGGGGAGCTGTTTTTT

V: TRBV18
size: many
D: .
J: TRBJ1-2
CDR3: CASATTGFGSYGYTF
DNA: TGTGCCAGCGCAACAACAGGGTTTGGAAGCTATGGCTACACCTTC

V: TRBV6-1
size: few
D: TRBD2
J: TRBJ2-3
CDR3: CASSGLRELRTDTQYF
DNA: TGTGCCAGCAGTGGCTTGCGGGAGTTACGTACAGATACGCAGTATTTT

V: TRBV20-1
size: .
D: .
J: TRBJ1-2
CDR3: CSAIQDYGYTF
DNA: TGCAGTGCTATCCAAGACTATGGCTACACCTTC

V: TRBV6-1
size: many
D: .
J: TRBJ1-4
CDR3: CASSRAEGHEKLFF
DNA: TGTGCCAGCTCTCGAGCAGAGGGGCATGAAAAACTGTTTTTT

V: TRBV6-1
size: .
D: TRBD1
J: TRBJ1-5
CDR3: CASTEVALGDRDQPQHF
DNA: TGTGCCAGCACCGAAGTAGCGTTGGGGGACAGGGACCAGCCCCAGCATTTT

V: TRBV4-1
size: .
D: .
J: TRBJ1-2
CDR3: CASSPSFDRYNYGYTF
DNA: TGCGCCAGCAGTCCATCGTTTGACAGATATAACTATGGCTACACCTTC

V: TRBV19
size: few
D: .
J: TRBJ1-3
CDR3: CASSWADRISSGNTIYF
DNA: TGTGCCAGTAGTTGGGCCGACCGGATCTCCTCTGGAAACACCATATATTTT

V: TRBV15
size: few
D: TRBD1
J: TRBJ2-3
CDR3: CATSRKQGASTDTQYF
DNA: TGTGCCACCAGCAGGAAACAGGGGGCTAGCACAGATACGCAGTATTTT

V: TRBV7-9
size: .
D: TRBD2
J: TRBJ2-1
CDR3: CASSRGVFAGGLGDEQFF
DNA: TGTGCCAGCAGCCGAGGGGTTTTCGCGGGAGGGTTGGGCGATGAGCAGTTCTTC

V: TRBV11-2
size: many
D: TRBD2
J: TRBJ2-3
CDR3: CASSPRGTGTSGKDTQYF
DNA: TGTGCCAGCAGCCCTAGGGGAACCGGGACTAGCGGGAAAGATACGCAGTATTTT